The clone carrying this T cell receptor (beta chain) has a handful of counts. This entry belongs to a study of control samples from healthy donors and cancer patients. The V end lost 4 bases, the J end lost 9 bases, and 16 bases lay between the germline ends. The CDR3 has 13 residues. Germline CDR1 reads SGHDN; CDR2 reads FVKESK. The data were produced by immunoSEQ multiplex PCR, yet TCRdb's version contains in-frame clones alone and is incomplete. The sample yields fewer than 250,000 clones, approximately 90% seen once. V is TRBV14 and J is TRBJ2-7; D gene unclear. Sequencing was performed on blood. The sequence was obtained from a man under 40 in good health. The CDR3 coding sequence is TGTGCCAGCAGCCGAGGTATGGACGGTAGGCAGTACTTC. The encoded protein is CASSRGMDGRQYF.